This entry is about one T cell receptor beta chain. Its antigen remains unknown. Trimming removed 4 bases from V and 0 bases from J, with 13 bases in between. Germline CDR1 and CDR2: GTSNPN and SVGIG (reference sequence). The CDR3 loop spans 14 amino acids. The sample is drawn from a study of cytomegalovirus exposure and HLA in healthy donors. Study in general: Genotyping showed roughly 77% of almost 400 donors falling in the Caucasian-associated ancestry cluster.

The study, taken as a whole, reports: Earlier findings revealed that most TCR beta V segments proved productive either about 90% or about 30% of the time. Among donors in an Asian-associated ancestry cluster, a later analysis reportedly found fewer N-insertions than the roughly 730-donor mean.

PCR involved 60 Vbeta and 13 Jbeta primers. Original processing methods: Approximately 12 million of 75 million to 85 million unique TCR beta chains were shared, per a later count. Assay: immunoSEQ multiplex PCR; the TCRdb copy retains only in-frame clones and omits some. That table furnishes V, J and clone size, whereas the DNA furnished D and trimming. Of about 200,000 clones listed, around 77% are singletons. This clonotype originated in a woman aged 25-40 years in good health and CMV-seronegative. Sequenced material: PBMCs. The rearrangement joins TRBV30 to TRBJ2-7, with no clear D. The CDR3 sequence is CAWNPGALSYEQYF. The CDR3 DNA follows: TGTGCCTGGAATCCTGGAGCTCTCTCCTACGAGCAGTACTTC.